Each of the 14 T cell receptor beta chains below was sequenced from the same sample in a study of T cell responses to AZD1222 COVID-19 vaccine. Profiling relied on immunoSEQ multiplex PCR, and the TCRdb table lists in-frame clones only, not all of them. The sample lists about 110,000 clones, about 88% occurring once. Source: peripheral blood, taken on day 0 of AZD1222 vaccination. The origin of the receptors is an adult in good health.

V usage is TRBV6-1 and J usage is TRBJ1-5; 9 positions agree with TRBD1. V gave up 4 bases and J gave up 0 bases; unmatched junction bases: 10. The CDR3 consists of 18 residues. The germline CDR1 and CDR2 sequences are MNHNS and SASEGT. CDR3 in amino acids: CASSVGQGFFNSNQPQHF. The CDR3 coding sequence is TGTGCCAGCAGTGTGGGACAGGGATTCTTCAATAGCAATCAGCCCCAGCATTTT.

The J gene is TRBJ2-3, the V gene TRBV9, with 12 positions matching TRBD2. V dropped 0 bases and J dropped 0; count of bases not matched to a gene: 8. Germline assignment: CDR1 SGDLS and CDR2 YYNGEE. The CDR3 loop spans 19 amino acids. The DNA of the CDR3 is TGTGCCAGCAGCGTAGAAGCTAGCGGGGGGGTTTGGAGCACAGATACGCAGTATTTT. As protein: CASSVEASGGVWSTDTQYF.

V gene TRBV7-9 combines with J gene TRBJ1-2; D perhaps matches TRBD1 (5 bases). From germline, CDR1 is SEHNR and CDR2 FQNEAQ (reference sequence). The CDR3 extends over 15 amino acids. The V end was cut by 4 bases, the J end by 8 bases, with 20 bases between. The CDR3 nucleotides are TGTGCCAGCAGCTGGGACGCTAACATACGAGGGGGCTACACCTTC. It encodes CASSWDANIRGGYTF. Together with reference TRBV7-9 and TRBJ1-2, the CDR3 gives the full variable domain: DTGVSQNPRHKITKRGQNVTFRCDPISEHNRLYWYRQTLGQGPEFLTYFQNEAQLEKSRLLSDRFSAERPKGSFSTLEIQRTEQGDSAMYLCASSWDANIRGGYTFGSGTRLTVV.

This clone occurred a few times. The chain links TRBV29-1 to TRBJ1-4; D might be TRBD1 (5 bases). The CDR3 loop spans 13 amino acids. V lost 4 bases and J lost 0, with 6 bases in between. CDR1 and CDR2 from the germline V gene are SQVTM and ANQGSEA. The CDR3 DNA sequence: TGCAGCGTTGGGACACCAACTAATGAAAAACTGTTTTTT. Its protein is CSVGTPTNEKLFF.

V and J are TRBV12-5 and TRBJ1-2; D is possibly TRBD1 (5 bases). Trimming pared 5 bases from V and 7 bases from J, leaving 8 bases between. This CDR3 comprises 11 residues. The germline V gene encodes CDR1 LGHNT and CDR2 FRNRAP. The CDR3 reads CASGQGSGYTF. As DNA, the CDR3 is TGTGCTAGTGGTCAGGGTTCTGGCTACACCTTC.

V gene TRBV19 combines with J gene TRBJ1-1; 7 bases agree with TRBD1. V dropped 1 base and J dropped 4; count of bases not matched to a gene: 6. The CDR3 has 15 amino acids. The germline V gene has CDR1 LNHDA and CDR2 SQIVND (reference sequence). CDR3 protein: CASSIGLDRLTEAFF. The CDR3 DNA is TGTGCCAGTAGTATAGGCCTGGACAGGCTCACTGAAGCTTTCTTT. The whole variable domain, remainder taken from reference TRBV19 and TRBJ1-1, is DGGITQSPKYLFRKEGQNVTLSCEQNLNHDAMYWYRQDPGQGLRLIYYSQIVNDFQKGDIAEGYSVSREKKESFPLTVTSAQKNPTAFYLCASSIGLDRLTEAFFGQGTRLTVV.

V usage is TRBV2 and J usage is TRBJ2-6; D gene unclear. Per germline, CDR1 SNHLY and CDR2 FYNNEI. CDR3 length equals 14 residues. The V end lost 7 bases, the J end lost 1 base, and 8 bases lay between the germline ends. The CDR3 nucleotides are TGTGCCAGCAAGCCTACTTCTGGGGCCAACGTCCTGACTTTC. Translating it yields CASKPTSGANVLTF. Full variable domain (rest looked up from reference TRBV2 and TRBJ2-6): EPEVTQTPSHQVTQMGQEVILRCVPISNHLYFYWYRQILGQKVEFLVSFYNNEISEKSEIFDDQFSVERPDGSNFTLKIRSTKLEDSAMYFCASKPTSGANVLTFGAGSRLTVL.

The rearrangement joins TRBV7-9 to TRBJ2-3; D is perhaps TRBD1 (5 bases). V was pared by 5 bases and J by 10 bases, with 13 bases between. Germline CDR1 reads SEHNR; CDR2 reads FQNEAQ (reference sequence). The CDR3 consists of 12 residues. CDR3 nucleotides: TGTGCCAGCAGCCCAGACAGCCGAGCGCAGTATTTT. This translates into CASSPDSRAQYF.

This clone was seen a single time. This chain connects TRBV3-1 (or the pseudogene TRBV3-2) to TRBJ1-2; TRBD1 agrees at 9 bases. The CDR3 runs to 17 residues. Trimming took 4 bases from V and 1 from J; bases not matched to a gene: 10. Germline values: CDR1 LGHDT, CDR2 YNNKEL (reference sequence). The CDR3 coding sequence is TGTGCCAGCAGCCCCGAGTTGGGACAGGGATTTAACTATGGCTACACCTTC. It codes for CASSPELGQGFNYGYTF.

V and J are TRBV18 and TRBJ2-7; 9 bases are a match to TRBD1. Looked up from germline, CDR1 is KGHSH and CDR2 is LQKENI. V was pared by 3 bases and J by 6 bases, with 12 bases of the junction left unmatched. The CDR3 covers 16 residues. The DNA of the CDR3 is TGTGCCAGCTCACCTAGAAGGCCGGGACAGGGCTCCGAGCAGTACTTC. Translating gives CASSPRRPGQGSEQYF.

V usage is TRBV28 and J usage is TRBJ2-3, with a possible D match to TRBD2 (7 bases). The CDR3 is 15 amino acids. Germline V gene data show CDR1 as MDHEN and CDR2 as SYDVKM. V was shortened by 6 bases and J by 6 bases, with 19 bases between the two germline ends. The DNA for the CDR3 is TGTGCCAGCAGGTTGCGGGGGCAAGGGGGGGATACGCAGTATTTT. It yields the protein CASRLRGQGGDTQYF.

The V call is TRBV4-1, the J call TRBJ2-1; 8 bases agree with TRBD1. CDR1 MGHRA and CDR2 YSYEKL come from the germline V gene. The CDR3 contains 15 residues. Trimming at V came to 5 bases and at J to 5 bases, leaving 8 bases not matched to a gene. In nucleotides, the CDR3 is TGCGCCAGCAGCACCCGGACAGGGAACCACAATGAGCAGTTCTTC. The encoded protein is CASSTRTGNHNEQFF.

The chain recombines TRBV7-2 with TRBJ1-3; D is unresolved. CDR3 length equals 12 residues. CDR1 SGHTA and CDR2 FQGNSA come from the germline V gene. V was shortened by 5 bases and J by 2 bases, with 4 bases between the two germline ends. The CDR3 sequence: CASSRAGNTIYF. The CDR3 DNA follows: TGTGCCAGCAGCCGAGCTGGAAACACCATATATTTT.

The rearrangement joins TRBV9 to TRBJ2-6; D remains unclear. With 4 bases removed from V and 0 bases from J, the gap between germline ends came to 8 bases. The germline gives CDR1 SGDLS, CDR2 YYNGEE. CDR3 length: 15 amino acids. CDR3 loop: CASSFMTSGANVLTF. Here the CDR3 DNA reads TGTGCCAGCAGCTTTATGACCTCTGGGGCCAACGTCCTGACTTTC.